These 12 T cell receptor beta chains were all obtained from the same sample, sequenced in a study of T cell clonotyping in hematopoietic cell transplantation. Clones were read by immunoSEQ multiplex PCR, and TCRdb kept only the in-frame ones, dropping some. The sample yields about 13,000 clones, roughly 92% seen once. Source: PBMCs, taken 100 days after allogeneic stem cell transplant. Receptors originate from a female patient in her 50s who had an allogeneic stem cell transplant from an unrelated donor, so the T cells may come from the graft donor. Some clones in this sample may be carry-over from other donors' samples.

This clone was observed once. V gene TRBV18 combines with J gene TRBJ1-4; 7 bases agree with TRBD1. The CDR3 is 13 amino acids. V lost 4 bases and J lost 5; bases outside the gene matches: 1. Looked up from germline, CDR1 is KGHSH and CDR2 is LQKENI. CDR3 loop: CASSQGANEKLFF. For the CDR3, the DNA is TGTGCCAGCTCACAGGGGGCAAATGAAAAACTGTTTTTT. Looking up the rest from reference TRBV18 and TRBJ1-4 gives the full variable domain: NAGVMQNPRHLVRRRGQEARLRCSPMKGHSHVYWYRQLPEEGLKFMVYLQKENIIDESGMPKERFSAEFPKEGPSILRIQQVVRGDSAAYFCASSQGANEKLFFGSGTQLSVL.

The V and J genes are TRBV5-7 and TRBJ1-4, with 7 bases fitting TRBD1. TRBV5-7 has ORF status, its function being uncertain. V dropped 5 bases and J dropped 8; count of bases not matched to a gene: 3. This CDR3 is built from 12 residues. The CDR3 loop is CASSTGDEKLFF. For the CDR3, the DNA is TGTGCCAGCAGTACAGGGGACGAAAAACTGTTTTTT.

CDR3 nucleotide sequence: TGCGCCAGCAGCTCAGGAGTAGCGGACACAGATACGCAGTATTTT. Translated: CASSSGVADTDTQYF. This sequence joins TRBV5-1 and TRBJ2-3; weak D call: TRBD2 (6 bases). The germline V gene has CDR1 SGHRS and CDR2 YFSETQ. The CDR3 loop spans 15 amino acids. The V gene lost 3 bases and the J gene lost 2 bases, with 13 bases spanning the gap.

The V and J genes are TRBV2 and TRBJ1-2; D unclear. The CDR3 totals 12 residues. CDR1 is SNHLY, CDR2 FYNNEI, per germline. V lost 11 bases and J lost 0, with 10 bases in between. The CDR3 is CAGQVANYGYTF. The CDR3 region has the DNA TGTGCCGGTCAGGTAGCTAACTATGGCTACACCTTC. Variable domain in full (rest from reference TRBV2 and TRBJ1-2): EPEVTQTPSHQVTQMGQEVILRCVPISNHLYFYWYRQILGQKVEFLVSFYNNEISEKSEIFDDQFSVERPDGSNFTLKIRSTKLEDSAMYFCAGQVANYGYTFGSGTRLTVV.

V and J are TRBV7-9 and TRBJ2-7, with 7 nucleotides matching TRBD2. There are 14 residues in the CDR3. Germline values: CDR1 SEHNR, CDR2 FQNEAQ (reference sequence). The V segment lost 3 bases and the J segment 2 bases; nucleotides outside the gene matches: 4. The CDR3 DNA is TGTGCCAGCAGCTTCCGGGACTACACCTACGAGCAGTACTTC. Translated, it gives CASSFRDYTYEQYF.

V gene TRBV18 combines with J gene TRBJ1-5, with D uncertain. This CDR3 comprises 14 residues. V dropped 4 bases and J dropped 0 bases, with 7 bases sitting between them. Germline V gene data show CDR1 as KGHSH and CDR2 as LQKENI. CDR3 protein: CASSLGISNQPQHF. The CDR3 DNA follows: TGTGCCAGCTCACTCGGGATTAGCAATCAGCCCCAGCATTTT.

V is TRBV19 and J is TRBJ2-7, with a weak D call TRBD2 (6 bases). Trimming cost V 7 bases and J 6 bases, with 19 bases left between them. Germline loops: CDR1 LNHDA, CDR2 SQIVND (reference sequence). The CDR3 covers 14 residues. The CDR3 here is CASTLVGWGGEQYF. In DNA, the CDR3 is TGTGCCAGTACCCTGGTCGGGTGGGGAGGCGAGCAGTACTTC.

The chain links TRBV7-6 to TRBJ1-1; D is uncertain. With 2 bases removed from V and 0 bases from J, the gap between germline ends came to 4 bases. Germline loops: CDR1 SGHVS, CDR2 FNYEAQ. The CDR3 covers 13 residues. In DNA, the CDR3 is TGTGCCAGCAGCTTACAGCTGAACACTGAAGCTTTCTTT. It is translated as CASSLQLNTEAFF.

The V call is TRBV2, the J call TRBJ1-2, with 7 bases fitting TRBD1. Per germline, CDR1 SNHLY and CDR2 FYNNEI. CDR3 length equals 12 residues. As DNA, the CDR3 is TGTGCGTCAGAAGGGGGCGTTTATGGCTACACCTTC. This encodes CASEGGVYGYTF.

This CDR3 is CASSYHGTGGEQYF. CDR3 DNA: TGTGCCAGCAGTTACCACGGGACAGGGGGCGAGCAGTACTTC. The rearrangement links TRBV2 to TRBJ2-7, with TRBD1 identical over 11 bases. This CDR3 spans 14 amino acids. Germline CDR1 SNHLY, CDR2 FYNNEI. The J segment lost 6 bases and the V segment lost 5 bases, leaving 6 bases of the junction unmatched.

The V and J genes are TRBV28 and TRBJ1-2; tentative D call: TRBD1 (5 bases). In germline, CDR1 is MDHEN, CDR2 SYDVKM. The CDR3 is 12 residues long. V was cut by 6 bases and J by 5 bases, with 10 bases left in between. The CDR3 nucleotides read TGTGCCAGCAGCACGACAGCTTATGGCTACACCTTC. This codes for CASSTTAYGYTF.

This sequence joins TRBV28 and TRBJ1-4; D may be TRBD1 (6 bases). Germline V gene lookup returns CDR1 MDHEN and CDR2 SYDVKM. V was trimmed by 5 bases and J by 8 bases, leaving 18 bases between them. The CDR3 is 15 residues long. CDR3 in amino acids: CASSPRASGDEKLFF. The CDR3 DNA sequence: TGTGCCAGCAGTCCAAGGGCGTCAGGGGACGAAAAACTGTTTTTT. Using reference TRBV28 and TRBJ1-4 for the parts outside the CDR3, the full variable domain is DVKVTQSSRYLVKRTGEKVFLECVQDMDHENMFWYRQDPGLGLRLIYFSYDVKMKEKGDIPEGYSVSREKKERFSLILESASTNQTSMYLCASSPRASGDEKLFFGSGTQLSVL.